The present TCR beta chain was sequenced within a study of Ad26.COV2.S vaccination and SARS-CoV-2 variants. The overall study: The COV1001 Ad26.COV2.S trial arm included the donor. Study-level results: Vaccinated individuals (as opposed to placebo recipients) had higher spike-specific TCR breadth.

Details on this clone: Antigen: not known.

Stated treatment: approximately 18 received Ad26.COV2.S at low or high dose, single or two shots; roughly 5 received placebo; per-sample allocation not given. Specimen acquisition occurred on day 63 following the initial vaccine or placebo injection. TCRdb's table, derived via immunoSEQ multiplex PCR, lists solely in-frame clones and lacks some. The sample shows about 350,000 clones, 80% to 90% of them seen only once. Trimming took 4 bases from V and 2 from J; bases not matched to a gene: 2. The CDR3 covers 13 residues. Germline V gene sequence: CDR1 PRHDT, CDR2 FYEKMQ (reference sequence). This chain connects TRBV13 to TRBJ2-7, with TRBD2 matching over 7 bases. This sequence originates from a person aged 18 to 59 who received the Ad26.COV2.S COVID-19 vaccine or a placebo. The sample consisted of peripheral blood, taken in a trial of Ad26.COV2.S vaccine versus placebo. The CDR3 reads CASSSSGPYEQYF. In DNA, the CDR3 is TGTGCCAGCAGCTCTAGCGGCCCCTACGAGCAGTACTTC.